Below are 3 T cell receptor beta chains sequenced from a single sample in a study of shared clonotypes between healthy human individuals (dated by TCRdb to about 2020). Receptors were amplified or captured by the immunoSEQ multiplex PCR assay. TCRdb carries this immuneACCESS record with in-frame sequences only. Its versions omit some clonotypes, under half of them owing to an unresolved V gene in the studies checked, with the rest unexplained. This sample lists roughly 2 million clones; roughly 95% were detected once. The ten largest clones capture more than 0.95% of the sample. CD8 naive samples were CD45RO-negative cells positively selected for CCR7, giving a CD45RA+CCR7+ population that excluded TemRA cells. The sequencing input was naive CD8+ T cells sorted from blood. This specimen's cell subset or site label, interpreted: CD45RA+CCR7+. The receptors derive from a man aged 18 to 35 in good health.

V gene TRBV6-5 combines with J gene TRBJ1-2; D remains unclear. The CDR3 is made up of 13 amino acids. V was shortened by 6 bases and J by 5 bases, with 13 bases between the two germline ends. From germline, CDR1 is MNHEY and CDR2 SVGAGI. The CDR3 protein is CASSIDGVYGYTF. The CDR3 region has the DNA TGTGCCAGCAGCATCGACGGGGTTTATGGCTACACCTTC.

The chain has TRBV6-5 and TRBJ2-1; tentatively, D is TRBD1 or TRBD2 (5 bases each). Trimming took 4 bases from V and 2 from J, leaving 15 bases between them. Per the germline V gene, CDR1 is MNHEY and CDR2 is SVGAGI. This CDR3 is 16 amino acids long. The DNA for the CDR3 is TGTGCCAGCAGTTTGGGACGGTCCAGGCCCTACAATGAGCAGTTCTTC. Amino acid sequence: CASSLGRSRPYNEQFF.

About this clone: The same CDR3 can be traced to other DNA sequences in this sample. V and J are TRBV7-9 and TRBJ2-5, with D possibly being TRBD2 (5 bases). This CDR3 spans 13 amino acids. V gave up 5 bases and J gave up 1 base, with 8 bases separating them. Germline values: CDR1 SEHNR, CDR2 FQNEAQ (reference sequence). CDR3 loop: CASSPGSQETQYF. The CDR3 bases are TGTGCCAGCAGCCCGGGGTCCCAAGAGACCCAGTACTTC. The full variable domain, rest sourced from reference TRBV7-9 and TRBJ2-5, is DTGVSQNPRHKITKRGQNVTFRCDPISEHNRLYWYRQTLGQGPEFLTYFQNEAQLEKSRLLSDRFSAERPKGSFSTLEIQRTEQGDSAMYLCASSPGSQETQYFGPGTRLLVL.